Listed below are T cell receptor beta chains from one sample, sequenced in a study of blood T cell repertoires in COVID-19. The table came from immunoSEQ multiplex PCR; TCRdb's copy has only in-frame clones and leaves some out. Of about 76,000 clones listed, roughly 84% are singletons. Sequencing was performed on peripheral blood. The source is a man aged 60-69 years with COVID-19, enrolled during active disease. Both conserved end residues are part of each CDR3. Fields, in order: V gene, clone size, J gene, D gene, CDR3 DNA, CDR3 protein. A D gene is named only where the DNA matches it firmly. Not every row has a clone size; where given, it reads once, few, many or a size class.

v_call: TRBV12-3/TRBV12-4
clone_size: NA
j_call: TRBJ2-5
d_call: NA
cdr3_nt: TGTGCCAGCAGACCCACAGCCCAAGAGACCCAGTACTTC
cdr3_aa: CASRPTAQETQYF

v_call: TRBV6-2/TRBV6-3
clone_size: few
j_call: TRBJ2-1
d_call: TRBD2
cdr3_nt: TGTGCCAGCAGTTACTCGAGGCGGGGGGGCGGTGAGTATGAGCAGTTCTTC
cdr3_aa: CASSYSRRGGGEYEQFF

v_call: TRBV4-1
clone_size: NA
j_call: TRBJ2-2
d_call: TRBD2
cdr3_nt: TGCGCCAGCAGCGGGCCCCCGGGGGGTTTGAACACCGGGGAGCTGTTTTTT
cdr3_aa: CASSGPPGGLNTGELFF

v_call: TRBV27
clone_size: NA
j_call: TRBJ1-2
d_call: NA
cdr3_nt: TGTGCCAGCAGCCCTGGGGGGGTGGGCTATGGCTACACCTTC
cdr3_aa: CASSPGGVGYGYTF

v_call: TRBV6-5
clone_size: NA
j_call: TRBJ1-5
d_call: NA
cdr3_nt: TGTGCCAGCAGCTGGGGGCAGGGTGGCAATCAGCCCCAGCATTTT
cdr3_aa: CASSWGQGGNQPQHF

v_call: TRBV28
clone_size: NA
j_call: TRBJ1-2
d_call: TRBD1
cdr3_nt: TGTGCCAGCAGGGGGGACAGTGGGTATGGCTACACCTTC
cdr3_aa: CASRGDSGYGYTF

v_call: TRBV12-3/TRBV12-4
clone_size: NA
j_call: TRBJ1-3
d_call: NA
cdr3_nt: TGTGCCAGCAATATTAAGGGGGACACCATATATTTT
cdr3_aa: CASNIKGDTIYF

v_call: TRBV7-7
clone_size: NA
j_call: TRBJ2-7
d_call: TRBD2
cdr3_nt: TGTGCCAGCAGCCCCGGACTAGCGGGAGCTGATAGGAACGAGCAGTACTTC
cdr3_aa: CASSPGLAGADRNEQYF

v_call: TRBV11-2
clone_size: NA
j_call: TRBJ2-2
d_call: TRBD2
cdr3_nt: TGTGCCAGCAGCTTAGTCGGGGGGGCCACCGGGGAGCTGTTTTTT
cdr3_aa: CASSLVGGATGELFF

v_call: TRBV21-1
clone_size: medium-sized
j_call: TRBJ2-7
d_call: NA
cdr3_nt: TGTGCCAGCACCTCCGGGACAGAGGGGAACGAGCAGTACTTC
cdr3_aa: CASTSGTEGNEQYF

v_call: TRBV18
clone_size: NA
j_call: TRBJ1-4
d_call: NA
cdr3_nt: TGTGCCAGCTCACCACCAAGCAGGGCTGGTGAAAAACTGTTTTTT
cdr3_aa: CASSPPSRAGEKLFF

v_call: TRBV24-1
clone_size: NA
j_call: TRBJ1-2
d_call: NA
cdr3_nt: TGTGCCACCAGTGAATCACAGGGTCGGAGCTATGGCTACACCTTC
cdr3_aa: CATSESQGRSYGYTF

v_call: TRBV7-9
clone_size: few
j_call: TRBJ1-3
d_call: NA
cdr3_nt: TGTGCCAGCAGCATAACCGGGACAGGAAACACCATATATTTT
cdr3_aa: CASSITGTGNTIYF

v_call: TRBV5-6
clone_size: NA
j_call: TRBJ2-7
d_call: NA
cdr3_nt: TGTGCCAGCAGCTTTTTTTCGGGTAGGGAGCAGTACTTC
cdr3_aa: CASSFFSGREQYF

v_call: TRBV6-5
clone_size: NA
j_call: TRBJ2-6
d_call: NA
cdr3_nt: TGTGCCAGCAGTACAGGAGCTGGGGCCAACGTCCTGACTTTC
cdr3_aa: CASSTGAGANVLTF

v_call: TRBV10-3
clone_size: NA
j_call: TRBJ2-2
d_call: TRBD1
cdr3_nt: TGTGCCATCAGTGGCAGGGGGCAGAACACCGGGGAGCTGTTTTTT
cdr3_aa: CAISGRGQNTGELFF

v_call: TRBV19
clone_size: NA
j_call: TRBJ2-5
d_call: TRBD2
cdr3_nt: TGTGCCAGTAGTATGGGGGCTAGCGGGACCCAAGAGACCCAGTACTTC
cdr3_aa: CASSMGASGTQETQYF

v_call: TRBV7-2
clone_size: NA
j_call: TRBJ1-4
d_call: NA
cdr3_nt: TGTGCCAGCAGCTTAGGCAGAGGGGGTAATGAAAAACTGTTTTTT
cdr3_aa: CASSLGRGGNEKLFF

v_call: TRBV6-5
clone_size: NA
j_call: TRBJ2-7
d_call: NA
cdr3_nt: TGTGCCAGCAGTTTAAAAGGAGTTTCCGACGAGCAGTACTTC
cdr3_aa: CASSLKGVSDEQYF

v_call: TRBV19
clone_size: NA
j_call: TRBJ2-5
d_call: TRBD2
cdr3_nt: TGTGCCAGTGGCCCTAGCGGGGCCCGACAAGAGACCCAGTACTTC
cdr3_aa: CASGPSGARQETQYF

v_call: TRBV5-3
clone_size: NA
j_call: TRBJ2-3
d_call: NA
cdr3_nt: TGTGCCAGAAGCTTGGAAACCGGGGAGTGTCGGGCTTTCACAGATACGCAGTATTTT
cdr3_aa: CARSLETGECRAFTDTQYF

v_call: TRBV4-2
clone_size: NA
j_call: TRBJ2-3
d_call: TRBD2
cdr3_nt: TGTGCCAGCAGCCAAGATGACGCGGGGGGCGAACGCACAGATACGCAGTATTTT
cdr3_aa: CASSQDDAGGERTDTQYF

v_call: TRBV4-1
clone_size: NA
j_call: TRBJ1-6
d_call: TRBD1
cdr3_nt: TGCGCCAGCAGCCGAGGACAGGTCCTCTATAATTCACCCCTCCACTTT
cdr3_aa: CASSRGQVLYNSPLHF

v_call: TRBV28
clone_size: NA
j_call: TRBJ1-3
d_call: NA
cdr3_nt: TGTGCCAGCAGTCGCGGAGGGGATTCTGGAAACACCATATATTTT
cdr3_aa: CASSRGGDSGNTIYF

v_call: TRBV24-1
clone_size: NA
j_call: TRBJ2-3
d_call: NA
cdr3_nt: TGTGCCACCAGTGGTGACTGGGGGAGGCGCACAGATACGCAGTATTTT
cdr3_aa: CATSGDWGRRTDTQYF

v_call: TRBV5-1
clone_size: NA
j_call: TRBJ2-1
d_call: NA
cdr3_nt: TGCGCCAGCAGCCCCAGAATGGGGGCGGCCAATGAGCAGTTCTTC
cdr3_aa: CASSPRMGAANEQFF

v_call: TRBV7-9
clone_size: NA
j_call: TRBJ1-4
d_call: NA
cdr3_nt: TGTGCCAGCAGCTCGTTAGTGGCTAATGAAAAACTGTTTTTT
cdr3_aa: CASSSLVANEKLFF

v_call: TRBV24-1
clone_size: NA
j_call: TRBJ2-3
d_call: TRBD2
cdr3_nt: TGTGCCACCAGTGAACCGGGACTAACCTCAGATACGCAGTATTTT
cdr3_aa: CATSEPGLTSDTQYF

v_call: TRBV10-1
clone_size: NA
j_call: TRBJ2-2
d_call: NA
cdr3_nt: TGCGCCAGCACTCGACTGCACACCGGGGAGCTGTTTTTT
cdr3_aa: CASTRLHTGELFF

v_call: TRBV15
clone_size: few
j_call: TRBJ2-5
d_call: TRBD1
cdr3_nt: TGTGCCACCAGCAGGATGAGACAGGGGGCTGGCGAGACCCAGTACTTC
cdr3_aa: CATSRMRQGAGETQYF

v_call: TRBV3-1/TRBV3-2
clone_size: NA
j_call: TRBJ1-5
d_call: NA
cdr3_nt: TGTGCCAGCAGCCGTGGACAGATGGATCAGCCCCAGCATTTT
cdr3_aa: CASSRGQMDQPQHF

v_call: TRBV5-4
clone_size: NA
j_call: TRBJ2-7
d_call: TRBD1
cdr3_nt: TGTGCCAGCAGCCCACCGCCGACAGGGGTGAGCCACGAGCAGTACTTC
cdr3_aa: CASSPPPTGVSHEQYF

v_call: TRBV7-3
clone_size: NA
j_call: TRBJ1-1
d_call: NA
cdr3_nt: TGTGCCAGCAGCTCCCCCGGTGGTGAAGCTTTCTTT
cdr3_aa: CASSSPGGEAFF

v_call: TRBV6-5
clone_size: NA
j_call: TRBJ1-1
d_call: NA
cdr3_nt: TGTGCCAGCAGTTACAAACGGGACACTGAAGCTTTCTTT
cdr3_aa: CASSYKRDTEAFF

v_call: TRBV18
clone_size: NA
j_call: TRBJ2-1
d_call: TRBD2
cdr3_nt: TGTGCCAGCTCTCCGGGACTAGCGGATTACAATGAGCAGTTCTTC
cdr3_aa: CASSPGLADYNEQFF

v_call: TRBV6-2/TRBV6-3
clone_size: NA
j_call: TRBJ1-4
d_call: TRBD1
cdr3_nt: TGTGCCAGCAGCCCCTGGACAGGGAGAGGCTCAACTAATGAAAAACTGTTTTTT
cdr3_aa: CASSPWTGRGSTNEKLFF